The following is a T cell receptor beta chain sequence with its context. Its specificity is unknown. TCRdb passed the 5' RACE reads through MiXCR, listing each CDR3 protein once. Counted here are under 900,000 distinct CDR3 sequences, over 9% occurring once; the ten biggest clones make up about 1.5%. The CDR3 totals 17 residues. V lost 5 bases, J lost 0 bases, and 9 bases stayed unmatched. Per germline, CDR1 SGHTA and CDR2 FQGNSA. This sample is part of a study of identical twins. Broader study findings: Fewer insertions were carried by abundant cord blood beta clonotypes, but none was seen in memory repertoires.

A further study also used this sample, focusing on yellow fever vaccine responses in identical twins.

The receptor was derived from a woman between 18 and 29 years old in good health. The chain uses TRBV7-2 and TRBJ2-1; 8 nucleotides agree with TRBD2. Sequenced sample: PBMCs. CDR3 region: CASSRPLAAGSYNEQFF. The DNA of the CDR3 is TGTGCCAGCAGCAGACCACTAGCGGCTGGCTCCTACAATGAGCAGTTCTTC.